The T cell receptor (beta chain) under discussion was sequenced for a study of neurological immune-mediated disorders. Study-wide results and limits: Sharing of CDR3 amino acid sequences among expanded clones across subjects was absent, suggesting private repertoires in all groups. Patients with HTLV-1-associated myelopathy had the highest level of TCR clonal expansion, whereas patients with multiple sclerosis had the lowest level, falling beneath the level found in healthy controls.

The CDR3 runs to 15 residues. Germline values: CDR1 SGHRS, CDR2 YFSETQ. After removal of 8 bases from V and 0 bases from J, the junction contained 8 bases not matched to a gene. As for this clonotype: Antigen unknown.

Time point in this sample: longitudinal time-point 3. The cDNA was synthesized by means of template-switch 5'RACE, which was carried out with 10-nucleotide random UMIs. Whenever a sequencing run was performed, it yielded over 170 million TCR-beta sequences from 15-18 subjects. One entry per CDR3 protein, called by TCRdb with MiXCR from the 5' RACE reads. The table records some 55,000 distinct CDR3 sequences, 7% to 9% of them present only once. The receptor comes from a woman in her thirties or forties in good health. V usage is TRBV5-1 and J usage is TRBJ2-7; 10 bases line up with TRBD1. Sequences were obtained from PBMCs. CDR3 residues: CASRSDRGFSYEQYF. CDR3 bases: TGCGCCAGTCGTTCGGACAGGGGGTTCTCCTACGAGCAGTACTTC.